This is a list of T cell receptor beta chains from one sample in a study of shared clonotypes between healthy human individuals. Sequenced by immunoSEQ multiplex PCR; TCRdb stores in-frame clones only, minus some. The profile shows some 550,000 clones, around 97% of them singletons. Sequencing was performed on naive CD4+ T cells sorted from blood. The source is a woman in her 30s in good health. Each CDR3 is given with its conserved first and last residue. The order of the fields is CDR3 length, clone size, V gene, D gene, J gene, CDR3 DNA, CDR3 protein. D genes are given only for firm matches. The listing skips clone size in some rows; elsewhere it reads once, few, many or a size class.

>16|-|TRBV10-3|-|TRBJ1-1
TGTGCCATCAGTGAGAGTCGAGGGGTAGGAGACACTGAAGCTTTCTTT
CAISESRGVGDTEAFF
>13|-|TRBV6-4|-|TRBJ1-1
TGTGCCAGCAGACGGGGGGAGCACACTGAAGCTTTCTTT
CASRRGEHTEAFF
>14|-|TRBV6-6|TRBD1|TRBJ2-7
TGTGCCAGCAGCACCGACAGGGGGCTGGACGAGCAGTACTTC
CASSTDRGLDEQYF
>11|-|TRBV7-9|-|TRBJ2-3
TGTGCCAGCAGCTTACTAGATACGCAGTATTTT
CASSLLDTQYF
>13|-|TRBV5-1|-|TRBJ2-5
TGCGCCAGCAGCTTGGTGGACGGGAAGACCCAGTACTTC
CASSLVDGKTQYF
>15|-|TRBV14|TRBD1|TRBJ1-1
TGTGCCAGCAGCCAAGATCTGGTGCAGGGGGCAACAGCTTTCTTT
CASSQDLVQGATAFF
>16|once|TRBV4-2|-|TRBJ1-1
TGTGCCAGCAGCCAAGGGGGACTGGGCTTTGGGGCTGAAGCTTTCTTT
CASSQGGLGFGAEAFF
>14|-|TRBV2|TRBD2|TRBJ2-2
TGTGCCAGTCTAGCGGACTCGAACACCGGGGAGCTGTTTTTT
CASLADSNTGELFF
>15|once|TRBV2|TRBD2|TRBJ2-5
TGTGCCAGCGCAGGGACTAGCGGGAAACAAGAGACCCAGTACTTC
CASAGTSGKQETQYF
>14|-|TRBV28|-|TRBJ1-5
TGTGCCAGCAGTCCGGCCCGGGACAATCAGCCCCAGCATTTT
CASSPARDNQPQHF
>13|-|TRBV6-5|-|TRBJ2-3
TGTGCCAGCATGTCGACGACAACAGATACGCAGTATTTT
CASMSTTTDTQYF
>14|-|TRBV4-1|-|TRBJ2-5
TGCGCCAGCAGCCAAGATCGCGCGGGGGAGACCCAGTACTTC
CASSQDRAGETQYF
>14|-|TRBV2|-|TRBJ1-5
TGTGCCAGCAGTGATCTGGGAAGCAATCAGCCCCAGCATTTT
CASSDLGSNQPQHF
>15|-|TRBV28|-|TRBJ1-1
TGTGCCAGCAGTCCGCCCGGGACATTGAACACTGAAGCTTTCTTT
CASSPPGTLNTEAFF
>17|-|TRBV27|TRBD1|TRBJ1-5
TGTGCCAGCAGTTCCACCTGGGACAGGGGAAGCAATCAGCCCCAGCATTTT
CASSSTWDRGSNQPQHF
>16|-|TRBV5-4|TRBD2|TRBJ2-2
TGTGCCAGCAGCTTGGGTGGGCGGGAGGCTGCCGGGGAGCTGTTTTTT
CASSLGGREAAGELFF
>15|-|TRBV18|-|TRBJ2-7
TGTGCCAGCTCACCACCATCCGTGAACTCCTACGAGCAGTACTTC
CASSPPSVNSYEQYF
>16|-|TRBV2|TRBD2|TRBJ2-7
TGTGCCAGCAGTGAACCTAGCGGGAGGCCGCGGTACGAGCAGTACTTC
CASSEPSGRPRYEQYF
>15|-|TRBV19|-|TRBJ2-7
TGTGCCAGTAGTGTTCCGGGAGCTATGCGGGGAGAGCAGTACTTC
CASSVPGAMRGEQYF
>14|-|TRBV6-5|TRBD1|TRBJ1-2
TGTGCCAGCAGTCATTCGACAGGGGACTATGGCTACACCTTC
CASSHSTGDYGYTF
>13|-|TRBV27|TRBD1|TRBJ1-5
TGTGCCAGCAGATGGGACAGAAATCAGCCCCAGCATTTT
CASRWDRNQPQHF
>13|-|TRBV5-6|-|TRBJ1-3
TGTGCCAGCAGCCCACTATCAGGAAACACCATATATTTT
CASSPLSGNTIYF
>19|-|TRBV7-2|TRBD2|TRBJ2-7
TGTGCCAGCAGCACCCGGACAGGAGTTACTAGCGGGAGCTCCTACGAGCAGTACTTC
CASSTRTGVTSGSSYEQYF
>15|-|TRBV2|-|TRBJ1-3
TGTGCCAGCAGCGCCGTCGGCAGCTCTGGAAACACCATATATTTT
CASSAVGSSGNTIYF
>14|-|TRBV7-8|TRBD2|TRBJ2-7
TGTGCCACCACGCCGCGGGAGGGATTTGGAGAGCAGTACTTC
CATTPREGFGEQYF
>13|-|TRBV5-1|-|TRBJ1-4
TGCGCCAGCAGACGGGCAACTAATGAAAAACTGTTTTTT
CASRRATNEKLFF
>16|-|TRBV19|TRBD2|TRBJ2-1
TGTGCCAGTAGTATACAAAGGGACTATTCCCCCAATGAGCAGTTCTTC
CASSIQRDYSPNEQFF
>15|-|TRBV5-4|-|TRBJ2-7
TGTGCCAGCAGTTTTACGCCCACGGCATTGGGAGAGCAGTACTTC
CASSFTPTALGEQYF
>15|-|TRBV28|TRBD1|TRBJ1-6
TGTGCCAGCAGTTTAAGGACAGGGAATAATTCACCCCTCCACTTT
CASSLRTGNNSPLHF
>17|-|TRBV4-1|TRBD2|TRBJ2-3
TGCGCCAGCAGCCAAGATTTCCTAGCGGTTAACACAGATACGCAGTATTTT
CASSQDFLAVNTDTQYF
>13|-|TRBV30|-|TRBJ1-4
TGTGCCTGGCGACAGCCAACTAATGAAAAACTGTTTTTT
CAWRQPTNEKLFF
>14|-|TRBV6-5|-|TRBJ2-3
TGTGCCAGCAGTTACTCGACCCCCCCTGAGACGCAGTATTTT
CASSYSTPPETQYF
>13|once|TRBV11-3|-|TRBJ2-3
TGTGCCAGCAGCCACGGGAGTTCAGATACGCAGTATTTT
CASSHGSSDTQYF
>13|-|TRBV5-5|-|TRBJ2-4
TGTGCCAGCAGCTTTCCCGAAATAAACATTCAGTACTTC
CASSFPEINIQYF
>15|-|TRBV18|-|TRBJ1-2
TGTGCCAGCTCACTAAGCGACATACGGAACTATGGCTACACCTTC
CASSLSDIRNYGYTF
>14|-|TRBV6-6|TRBD1|TRBJ1-4
TGTGCCAGCAGGACCGGGACAGGGAATGGAAAACTGTTTTTT
CASRTGTGNGKLFF
>15|-|TRBV27|TRBD2|TRBJ2-5
TGTGCCAGCAGTTTCTGGCGGGGGAACCAAGAGACCCAGTACTTC
CASSFWRGNQETQYF
>15|-|TRBV14|-|TRBJ1-2
TGTGCCAGCAGCCAAGATAGTTGGGCAAACTATGGCTACACCTTC
CASSQDSWANYGYTF
>15|once|TRBV19|-|TRBJ1-5
TGTGCCAGTAGCTATCAGGGAGGGGGCAATCAGCCCCAGCATTTT
CASSYQGGGNQPQHF
>12|-|TRBV7-9|-|TRBJ2-3
TGTGCCAGCAGCTTTTTTAAGCGGGTGCAGTATTTT
CASSFFKRVQYF
>17|-|TRBV5-1|TRBD2|TRBJ2-7
TGCGCCAGCAGCTTGGGCTCTAGCGGGAGAATGACCTACGAGCAGTACTTC
CASSLGSSGRMTYEQYF
>14|-|TRBV7-2|-|TRBJ2-3
TGTGCCAGCAGCTTAGCCACAGGGTCAGATACGCAGTATTTT
CASSLATGSDTQYF
>17|-|TRBV7-9|-|TRBJ2-1
TGTGCCAGCAGCGTACCCACTGGGACCTACTCAAGAAATGAGCAGTTCTTC
CASSVPTGTYSRNEQFF
>13|-|TRBV6-1|-|TRBJ2-7
TGTGCCAGCCAAAAACCTTCCTCCTACGAGCAGTACTTC
CASQKPSSYEQYF
>16|-|TRBV29-1|TRBD2|TRBJ2-1
TGCAGCGTAGGACATTATAGCGGGAGCTCCTACAATGAGCAGTTCTTC
CSVGHYSGSSYNEQFF
>13|few|TRBV19|-|TRBJ2-5
TGTGCCACCTCATACGGACAGAAAGAGACCCAGTACTTC
CATSYGQKETQYF
>13|-|TRBV10-2|TRBD1|TRBJ2-7
TGCGCCAGCAGTGATGCCGGCAGGGGGTGGGAGTACTTC
CASSDAGRGWEYF